The present entry profiles one T cell receptor (beta chain) with its context. The data were taken from a study of cytomegalovirus exposure and HLA in healthy donors. PCR primers comprised 60 Vbeta and 13 Jbeta primers. Authors' methods: In a later analysis, of around 85 million unique beta chains, roughly 11 million appeared in at least two donors. Produced via immunoSEQ multiplex PCR; TCRdb's table is partial and in-frame only. Clonal size and the V and J genes are those of that table, whereas D and trimming came from the DNA. The table lists about 120,000 clones, 78% of them singletons. The specimen was PBMCs. This TCR derives from a woman aged 40 to 50 in good health and CMV-seronegative.

CDR3 residues: CASTPWEGTGDQETQYF. CDR3 nucleotide sequence: TGTGCCAGCACCCCCTGGGAGGGGACAGGGGACCAAGAGACCCAGTACTTC. The V gene is TRBV28, the J gene TRBJ2-5; 10 positions match TRBD1. With V trimmed by 7 bases and J by 0 bases, 11 bases remained unmatched. This CDR3 is 17 amino acids long. Germline V gene lookup returns CDR1 MDHEN and CDR2 SYDVKM.